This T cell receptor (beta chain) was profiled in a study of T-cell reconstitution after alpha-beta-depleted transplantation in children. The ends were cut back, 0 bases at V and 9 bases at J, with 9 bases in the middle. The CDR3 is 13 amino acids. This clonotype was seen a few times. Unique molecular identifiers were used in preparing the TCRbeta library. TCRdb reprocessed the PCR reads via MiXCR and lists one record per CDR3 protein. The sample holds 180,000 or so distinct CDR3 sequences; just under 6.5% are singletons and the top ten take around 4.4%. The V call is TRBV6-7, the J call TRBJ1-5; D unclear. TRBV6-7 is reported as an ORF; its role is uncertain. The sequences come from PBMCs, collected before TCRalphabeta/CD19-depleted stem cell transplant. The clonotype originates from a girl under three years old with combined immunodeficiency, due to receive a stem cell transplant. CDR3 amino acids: CASSYSLISPQHF. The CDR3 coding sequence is TGTGCCAGCAGTTACTCGCTTATCTCGCCCCAGCATTTT.